A selection of T cell receptor beta chains follows, all from one sample in a study of blood T cells in healthy people across ages. MiXCR, run by TCRdb on the 5' RACE reads, gives a single entry per CDR3 protein. Among more than 700,000 distinct CDR3 sequences listed, roughly 53% were seen once. The sequenced sample was blood. The source of these receptors is a man at least 80 years old in good health. Each CDR3 is given with its conserved first and last residue. Each record gives: D gene, J gene, clone size, V gene, CDR3 DNA, CDR3 protein. A D gene is named only where the DNA matches it firmly. Clone sizes are given selectively: once, few, many, or a class where the clone is expanded.

TRBD2	TRBJ2-1	-	TRBV5-1	TGCGCCAACAGCTTTGGTCTAGCGGGCGGTTTCAATGAGCAGTTCTTC	CANSFGLAGGFNEQFF
TRBD1	TRBJ1-2	-	TRBV6-1	TGTGCCAGCAGTGACAGACAGGGAAACAACTATGGCTACACCTTC	CASSDRQGNNYGYTF
-	TRBJ2-1	-	TRBV28	TGTGCCAGCAGTTTCAGTACCGGCCCCGATTGGGGCAATGAGCAGTTCTTC	CASSFSTGPDWGNEQFF
TRBD1	TRBJ2-5	-	TRBV29-1	TGCAGCGTTGCTCGAACGGACAGGTTCAATTTGGAGACCCAGTACTTC	CSVARTDRFNLETQYF
TRBD1	TRBJ2-7	few	TRBV10-3	TGTGCCATCAGTGACAGGGGGCACTACGAGCAGTACTTC	CAISDRGHYEQYF
-	TRBJ2-7	-	TRBV25-1	TGTACCAGCACTGAAGGAGGGCGGGCCGAGCAGTACTTC	CTSTEGGRAEQYF
TRBD2	TRBJ2-7	-	TRBV2	TGTGCCAGCAGGGCCGGGACTAGCGGGACCTACGAGCAGTACTTC	CASRAGTSGTYEQYF
TRBD2	TRBJ2-7	-	TRBV20-1	TGCAGTGCCAACCCGGGACTAGCGAGCTCCTACGAGCAGTACTTC	CSANPGLASSYEQYF
TRBD2	TRBJ2-5	-	TRBV5-1	TGCGCCAGCAGCTCTGGACTAGCGGGCGAACAAGAGACCCAGTACTTC	CASSSGLAGEQETQYF
-	TRBJ2-5	-	TRBV6-1	TGTGCCAGCAGTGAAAGGTTTAGCGGTTCGGCAGGGGGAAGACAAGAGACCCAGTACTTC	CASSERFSGSAGGRQETQYF
-	TRBJ2-4	few	TRBV12-3/TRBV12-4	TGTGCCAGCAGTGCCGGAGCCAAAAACATTCAGTACTTC	CASSAGAKNIQYF
TRBD1	TRBJ2-1	-	TRBV11-2	TGTGCCAGCAGCTTGGTGGGGACAGACCAGTTCTTC	CASSLVGTDQFF
TRBD1	TRBJ2-1	many	TRBV29-1	TGCAGCCACCGGACAGGGTCAAATGAGCAGTTCTTC	CSHRTGSNEQFF
TRBD1	TRBJ2-2	-	TRBV29-1	TGCAGCGGAAGACAGGGGTACACCGGGGAGCTGTTTTTT	CSGRQGYTGELFF
-	TRBJ1-1	-	TRBV9	TGTGCCAGCAGAGACCGGGGGACACAGAACACTGAAGCTTTCTTT	CASRDRGTQNTEAFF
-	TRBJ2-5	few	TRBV7-6	TGTGCCAGCAGCCCGCCCGGGGAAGAGACCCAGTACTTC	CASSPPGEETQYF
-	TRBJ2-7	-	TRBV3-1	TGTGCCAGCAGCTCCAGCTTTGGGTCCTACGAGCAGTACTTC	CASSSSFGSYEQYF
-	TRBJ2-4	-	TRBV5-1	TGCGCCAGCACCGTAGTCGGGGTATTGTCCAAAAACATTCAGTACTTC	CASTVVGVLSKNIQYF
-	TRBJ1-6	-	TRBV15	TGTGCCACCAGCCTTGACGGGTGGGATTCACCCCTCCACTTT	CATSLDGWDSPLHF
-	TRBJ2-5	few	TRBV20-1	TGCAGTGCTAGAGATGCGACCCAAGAGACCCAGTACTTC	CSARDATQETQYF
TRBD1	TRBJ1-1	-	TRBV5-1	TGCGCCAGCAGCCGGGACAGGGGGAAAGGGACTGAAGCTTTCTTT	CASSRDRGKGTEAFF
-	TRBJ2-1	-	TRBV20-1	TGCAGTGCTAGAGATCCCGGGACTGGGAGTTACAATGAGCAGTTCTTC	CSARDPGTGSYNEQFF
TRBD2	TRBJ2-3	few	TRBV6-4	TGTGCCAGCAGTGCGGGACTAGCGGTGCACAGATACGCGTATTTT	CASSAGLAVHRYAYF
-	TRBJ1-4	-	TRBV28	TGTGCCAGCAGTCCCCAAAGCCCTTTAGGAAAACTGTTTTTT	CASSPQSPLGKLFF
-	TRBJ2-1	-	TRBV7-3	TGCGCCAGCAGCTTAGATGGGGGCGCGATGAATGAGCAGTTCTTC	CASSLDGGAMNEQFF
TRBD2	TRBJ2-1	-	TRBV20-1	TGCAGTGCTCAGCTAGCGGGAGGGACCAATGAGCAGTTCTTC	CSAQLAGGTNEQFF
TRBD2	TRBJ2-1	-	TRBV11-2	TGTGCCAGCAGCTTATTACTAGCGGCCTACAAGGAGCAGTTCTTC	CASSLLLAAYKEQFF
TRBD1	TRBJ1-4	-	TRBV20-1	TGCAGTGCTAGACACAACCCGGACAGGGGGCTTTCAACTAATGAAAAACTGTTTTTT	CSARHNPDRGLSTNEKLFF
-	TRBJ2-1	-	TRBV7-9	TGTGCCAGCAGCTTCCGGGACTCCAGGGTGAATGAGCAGTTCTTC	CASSFRDSRVNEQFF
-	TRBJ2-5	-	TRBV7-3	TGTGCCAGCAGCTCCAATGGGCGGGGACAAGAGACCCAGTACTTC	CASSSNGRGQETQYF
-	TRBJ2-7	-	TRBV6-1	TGTGCCAGCAGTCGACAGCCCCTGGGACGCTCCTTGTACGAGCAGTACTTC	CASSRQPLGRSLYEQYF
TRBD2	TRBJ2-4	few	TRBV6-5	TGTGCCAGCAGTTACTCGGCTAGCGGGAGTCAACCAGCCAAAAACATTCAGTACTTC	CASSYSASGSQPAKNIQYF
-	TRBJ1-2	-	TRBV29-1	TGCAGCGACATGACAGGCCCTACGGCTAACTATGGCCACACCTTC	CSDMTGPTANYGHTF
TRBD1	TRBJ2-1	few	TRBV11-2	TGTGCCAGCAGCTCCAGAGGGACAGGGGGCTATAATGAGCAGTTCTTC	CASSSRGTGGYNEQFF
TRBD1	TRBJ2-7	few	TRBV18	TGTGCCAGCTCCGGGACAGGGTTCTCCTACGAGCAGTACTTC	CASSGTGFSYEQYF
TRBD1	TRBJ2-2	-	TRBV10-3	TGTGCCATCAGCCCGGGACAGACGAACACCGGGGAGCTGTTTTTT	CAISPGQTNTGELFF
TRBD1	TRBJ2-7	-	TRBV27	TGTGCCAGCAGTTTAGGACGGACAGGGGGCGCAGGGTACGAGCAGTACTTC	CASSLGRTGGAGYEQYF
-	TRBJ1-2	-	TRBV3-1	TGTGCCAGCAGCCAAGAATTAGAGGGTAGGGGCTATGGCTACACCTTC	CASSQELEGRGYGYTF
TRBD1	TRBJ2-7	-	TRBV27	TGTGCCAGCAGTTCCCCGGGACAGGTTATCTACGAGCAGTACTTC	CASSSPGQVIYEQYF
-	TRBJ2-5	few	TRBV6-6	TGTGCCAGCAGTGGAGCCGAGGCGACCCAGTACTTC	CASSGAEATQYF
TRBD2	TRBJ2-4	-	TRBV3-1	TGTGCCTGCAGCCAAGATCTCACGGGGGGCAAAAACATTCAGTACTTC	CACSQDLTGGKNIQYF
-	TRBJ2-1	-	TRBV12-3/TRBV12-4	TGTGCCAGCAGCCCGACCCCTGCAGGGCCCAATGAGCAGTTCTTC	CASSPTPAGPNEQFF